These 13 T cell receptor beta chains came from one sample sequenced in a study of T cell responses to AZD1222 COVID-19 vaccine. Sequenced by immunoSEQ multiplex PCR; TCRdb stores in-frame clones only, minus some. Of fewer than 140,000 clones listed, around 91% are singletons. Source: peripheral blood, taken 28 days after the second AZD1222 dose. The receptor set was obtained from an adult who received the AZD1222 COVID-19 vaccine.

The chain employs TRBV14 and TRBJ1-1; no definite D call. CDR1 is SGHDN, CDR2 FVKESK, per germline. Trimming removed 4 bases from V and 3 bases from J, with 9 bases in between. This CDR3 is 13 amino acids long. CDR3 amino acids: CASSRLDHTEAFF. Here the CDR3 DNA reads TGTGCCAGCAGCCGACTGGACCACACTGAAGCTTTCTTT.

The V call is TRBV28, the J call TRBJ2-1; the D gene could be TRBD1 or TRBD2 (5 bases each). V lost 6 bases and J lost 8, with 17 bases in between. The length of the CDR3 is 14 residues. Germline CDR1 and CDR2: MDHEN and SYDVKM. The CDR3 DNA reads TGTGCCAGCAGCCCCTCGGGGCGTTTCCATGAGCAGTTCTTC. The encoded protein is CASSPSGRFHEQFF.

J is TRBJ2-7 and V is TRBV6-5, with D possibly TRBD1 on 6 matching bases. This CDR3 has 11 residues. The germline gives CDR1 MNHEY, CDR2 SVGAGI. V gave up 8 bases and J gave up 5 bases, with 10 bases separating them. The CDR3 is CASRKGDEQYF. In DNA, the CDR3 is TGTGCCAGCCGGAAGGGGGACGAGCAGTACTTC.

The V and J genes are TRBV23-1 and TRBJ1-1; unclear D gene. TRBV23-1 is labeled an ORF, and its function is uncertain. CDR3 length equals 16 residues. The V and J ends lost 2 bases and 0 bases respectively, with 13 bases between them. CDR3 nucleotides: TGCGCCAGCAGTCAAACCCCCCCCTCCGTGAACACTGAAGCTTTCTTT. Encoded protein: CASSQTPPSVNTEAFF.

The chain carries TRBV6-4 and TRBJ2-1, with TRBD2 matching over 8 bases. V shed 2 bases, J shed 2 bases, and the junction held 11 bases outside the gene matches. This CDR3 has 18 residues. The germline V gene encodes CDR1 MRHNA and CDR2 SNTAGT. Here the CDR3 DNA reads TGTGCCAGCAGTGACCCGCTTAGGCGGGGGGCTACCTACAATGAGCAGTTCTTC. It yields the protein CASSDPLRRGATYNEQFF.

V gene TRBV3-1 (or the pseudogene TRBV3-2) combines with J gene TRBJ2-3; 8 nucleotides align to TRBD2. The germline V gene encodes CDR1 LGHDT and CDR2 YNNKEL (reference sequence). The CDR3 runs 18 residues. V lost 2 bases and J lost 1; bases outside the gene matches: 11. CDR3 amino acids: CASSQFLPNGGGTDTQYF. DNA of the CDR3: TGTGCCAGCAGCCAATTTCTCCCTAACGGGGGGGGCACAGATACGCAGTATTTT.

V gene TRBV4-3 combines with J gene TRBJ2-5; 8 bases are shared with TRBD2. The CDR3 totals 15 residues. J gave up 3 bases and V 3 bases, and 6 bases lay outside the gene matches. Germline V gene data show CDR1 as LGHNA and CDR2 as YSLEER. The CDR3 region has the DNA TGCGCCAGCAGCCACCAAAATAGCGGGGAAGAGACCCAGTACTTC. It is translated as CASSHQNSGEETQYF.

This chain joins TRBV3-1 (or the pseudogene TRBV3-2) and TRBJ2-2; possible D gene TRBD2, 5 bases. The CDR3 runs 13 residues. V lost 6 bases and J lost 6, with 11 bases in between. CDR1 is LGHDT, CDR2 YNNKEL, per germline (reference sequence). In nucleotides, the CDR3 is TGTGCCAGCAGACCCTTGGGAGCCGGGGAGCTGTTTTTT. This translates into CASRPLGAGELFF.

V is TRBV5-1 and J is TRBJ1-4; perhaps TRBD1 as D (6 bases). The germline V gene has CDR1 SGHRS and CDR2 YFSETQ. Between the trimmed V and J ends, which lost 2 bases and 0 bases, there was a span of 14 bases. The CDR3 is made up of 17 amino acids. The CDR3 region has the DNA TGCGCCAGCAGCTTATGGGGGCCCGAGGCAACTAATGAAAAACTGTTTTTT. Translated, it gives CASSLWGPEATNEKLFF.

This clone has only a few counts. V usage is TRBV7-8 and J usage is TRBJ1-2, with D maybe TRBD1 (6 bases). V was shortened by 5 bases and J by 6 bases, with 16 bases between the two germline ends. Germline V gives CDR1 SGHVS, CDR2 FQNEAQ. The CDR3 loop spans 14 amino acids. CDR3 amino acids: CASSLTRGLNGYTF. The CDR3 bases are TGTGCCAGCAGCCTCACCAGGGGATTGAATGGCTACACCTTC.

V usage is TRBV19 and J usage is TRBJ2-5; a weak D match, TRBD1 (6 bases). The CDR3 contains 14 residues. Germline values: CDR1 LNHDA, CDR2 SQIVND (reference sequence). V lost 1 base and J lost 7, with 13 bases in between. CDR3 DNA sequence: TGTGCCAGTAGTATAGCAGGGGATTATGGGACCCAGTACTTC. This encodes CASSIAGDYGTQYF. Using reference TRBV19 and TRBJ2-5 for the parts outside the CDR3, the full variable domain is DGGITQSPKYLFRKEGQNVTLSCEQNLNHDAMYWYRQDPGQGLRLIYYSQIVNDFQKGDIAEGYSVSREKKESFPLTVTSAQKNPTAFYLCASSIAGDYGTQYFGPGTRLLVL.

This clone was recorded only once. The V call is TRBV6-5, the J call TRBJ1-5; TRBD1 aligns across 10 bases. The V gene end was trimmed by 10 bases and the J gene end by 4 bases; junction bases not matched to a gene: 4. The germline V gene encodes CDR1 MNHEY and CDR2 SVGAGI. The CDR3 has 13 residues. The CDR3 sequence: CATWGQGNQPQHF. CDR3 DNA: TGTGCCACCTGGGGACAGGGGAATCAGCCCCAGCATTTT.

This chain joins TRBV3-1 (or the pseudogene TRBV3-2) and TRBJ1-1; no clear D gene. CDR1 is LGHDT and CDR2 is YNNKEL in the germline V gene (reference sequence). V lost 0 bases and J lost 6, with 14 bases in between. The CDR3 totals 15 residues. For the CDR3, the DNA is TGTGCCAGCAGCCAAGACCCCTCTAGAACCGCTGAAGCTTTCTTT. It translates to CASSQDPSRTAEAFF.